What follows are 29 T cell receptor beta chains derived from one specimen sequenced in a study of blood T cell repertoires in COVID-19. Profiled with immunoSEQ multiplex PCR; TCRdb holds only in-frame clones, not every one. The sample shows 160,000 or so clones, 70% to 90% of them seen only once. Source material: PBMCs or T cells enriched from blood (not recorded which). These receptors were collected from a man aged 35 to 55 who had recovered from COVID-19.

This clone has just a few counts. The chain employs TRBV11-2 and TRBJ1-1, with D unresolved. This CDR3 is 13 amino acids long. From germline, CDR1 is SGHAT and CDR2 FQNNGV. Trimming cost V 5 bases and J 1 base, with 8 bases left between them. CDR3 coding DNA: TGTGCCAGCAGCACTAACACGAACACTGAAGCTTTCTTT. Amino acid sequence: CASSTNTNTEAFF.

This chain uses TRBV2 with TRBJ1-5, with D unclear. V shed 2 bases and J shed 6 bases, with 8 bases lying between them. The CDR3 length is 13 residues. Germline assignment: CDR1 SNHLY and CDR2 FYNNEI. The CDR3: CASSEWESQPQHF. As DNA, the CDR3 is TGTGCCAGCAGTGAATGGGAGTCTCAGCCCCAGCATTTT. Complete variable domain (other parts from reference TRBV2 and TRBJ1-5): EPEVTQTPSHQVTQMGQEVILRCVPISNHLYFYWYRQILGQKVEFLVSFYNNEISEKSEIFDDQFSVERPDGSNFTLKIRSTKLEDSAMYFCASSEWESQPQHFGDGTRLSIL.

This clone was seen at least ten times. J is TRBJ2-7 and V is TRBV7-9; 8 positions match TRBD2. V lost 11 bases, J lost 5 bases, and 11 bases stayed unmatched. The germline V gene encodes CDR1 SEHNR and CDR2 FQNEAQ (reference sequence). This CDR3 is 13 amino acids long. CDR3 sequence reads: CAGGSGGMNEQYF. CDR3 nucleotide sequence: TGTGCCGGAGGAAGCGGGGGAATGAACGAGCAGTACTTC.

The chain carries TRBV5-1 and TRBJ1-1; weak D call: TRBD1 (6 bases). Germline V gives CDR1 SGHRS, CDR2 YFSETQ. Trimming took off 2 bases at V and 5 bases at J, with 10 bases between the two ends. This CDR3 is built from 13 residues. The CDR3 DNA reads as TGCGCCAGCAGCTTCCACAGGGAGACTGAAGCTTTCTTT. This gives the protein CASSFHRETEAFF.

This clone was seen a handful of times. J is TRBJ2-6 and V is TRBV5-1; no reliable D call. V gave up 0 bases and J gave up 1 base, with 8 bases separating them. The CDR3 totals 16 residues. Germline V lookup: CDR1 SGHRS, CDR2 YFSETQ. The CDR3 sequence: CASSLAVLSGANVLTF. CDR3 in DNA: TGCGCCAGCAGCTTGGCGGTACTATCTGGGGCCAACGTCCTGACTTTC.

V and J are TRBV6-4 and TRBJ2-2; 12 bases line up with TRBD2. CDR3 length: 19 residues. V dropped 3 bases and J dropped 2; count of bases not matched to a gene: 10. Germline CDR1 MRHNA, CDR2 SNTAGT. CDR3 amino acids: CASSETPSTSGGNTGELFF. CDR3 nucleotide sequence: TGTGCCAGCAGTGAAACCCCCTCGACTAGCGGGGGAAACACCGGGGAGCTGTTTTTT.

This clone has more than one count but fewer than ten. The chain joins TRBV3-1 (or the pseudogene TRBV3-2) to TRBJ2-6, with D possibly matching TRBD2 (5 bases). The V end was cut by 4 bases, the J end by 12 bases, with 16 bases between. Germline-derived CDR1 and CDR2 are LGHDT and YNNKEL (reference sequence). The CDR3 runs 14 residues. The CDR3 is CASSRRDFGSVLTF. The CDR3, as DNA: TGTGCCAGCAGCCGCCGGGATTTCGGGTCCGTCCTGACTTTC.

J is TRBJ1-2 and V is TRBV29-1; TRBD1 is a possible D gene (5 bases). The CDR3 is made up of 12 amino acids. V was pared by 2 bases and J by 4 bases, with 8 bases between. Germline V CDR1 and CDR2: SQVTM, ANQGSEA. The DNA for the CDR3 is TGCAGCGTTGAACCCAGGGCCTATGGCTACACCTTC. Protein: CSVEPRAYGYTF.

V is TRBV6-6 and J is TRBJ2-1; 7 bases align to TRBD2. V trimming: 5 bases; J trimming: 2 bases; junction bases outside the gene matches: 3. The CDR3 extends over 14 amino acids. Per the germline V gene, CDR1 is MNHNY and CDR2 is SVGAGI (reference sequence). As DNA, the CDR3 is TGTGCCAGCAGTACACGGGGGGCCTACAATGAGCAGTTCTTC. It codes for CASSTRGAYNEQFF.

The chain links TRBV30 to TRBJ2-5, with 7 bases matching TRBD2. Germline V gene sequence: CDR1 GTSNPN, CDR2 SVGIG (reference sequence). The CDR3 runs 16 residues. V gave up 3 bases and J gave up 4 bases; unmatched junction bases: 14. CDR3 in DNA: TGTGCCTGGAGCGCGGGGAGGGGCCCCCTAAGAGAGACCCAGTACTTC. Amino acids: CAWSAGRGPLRETQYF.

This clone was detected only once. J is TRBJ2-7 and V is TRBV25-1; 9 positions agree with TRBD1. Trimming cost V 4 bases and J 2 bases; bases outside gene matches: 6. The CDR3 runs 15 residues. Germline CDR1 MGHDK, CDR2 SYGVNS. CDR3 loop: CASSAPGQGPYEQYF. The DNA of the CDR3 is TGTGCCAGCAGTGCGCCCGGACAGGGGCCCTACGAGCAGTACTTC.

This clone was seen more than once but under ten times. This chain links TRBV19 with TRBJ2-7, with 14 positions matching TRBD2. The CDR3 has 16 amino acids. Germline V CDR1 and CDR2: LNHDA, SQIVND (reference sequence). Germline trimming cut 3 bases from V and 2 bases from J; bases unmatched to any gene: 3. In DNA form, the CDR3 reads TGTGCCAGTAGTATGCAGACTAGCGGGGGGGCCTACGAGCAGTACTTC. Its protein product is CASSMQTSGGAYEQYF.

V usage is TRBV7-3 and J usage is TRBJ2-5, with TRBD2 matching 8 bases. The CDR3 spans 13 residues. Unmatched junction bases numbered 4, after V lost 8 bases and J lost 2 bases. Germline CDR1 and CDR2: SGHTA and FQGTGA. This CDR3 is CASAAGGQETQYF. The CDR3 region has the DNA TGTGCCAGCGCCGCGGGGGGTCAAGAGACCCAGTACTTC.

This clone showed up just once. V gene TRBV6-5 combines with J gene TRBJ2-5; a weak D match, TRBD1 (5 bases). V lost 6 bases to trimming and J lost 3 bases, with 14 bases between them. The CDR3 runs 14 residues. Germline V CDR1 and CDR2: MNHEY, SVGAGI. DNA of the CDR3: TGTGCCAGCAGGACCTTACAGGACAAAGAGACCCAGTACTTC. Protein product: CASRTLQDKETQYF.

The chain carries TRBV19 and TRBJ2-5; no definite D call. V was trimmed by 1 base and J by 4 bases, leaving 13 bases between them. CDR3 length: 15 residues. CDR1 is LNHDA and CDR2 is SQIVND in the germline V gene (reference sequence). The CDR3 DNA sequence: TGTGCCAGTAGTATAGGCAACTCACAGACAGAGACCCAGTACTTC. This sequence encodes CASSIGNSQTETQYF.

V is TRBV6-5 and J is TRBJ1-1, with 9 bases that match TRBD1. The CDR3 spans 13 residues. Germline CDR1 MNHEY, CDR2 SVGAGI. V lost 7 bases and J lost 4; bases outside the gene matches: 4. The CDR3 reads CASNIQGATEAFF. As DNA, the CDR3 is TGTGCCAGCAACATACAGGGGGCCACTGAAGCTTTCTTT.

Details on this clone: The junction shows a germline mismatch at one end, possibly a read error. The CDR3 loop is CATSDNPLYGYTF. In DNA, the CDR3 is TGTGCCACAAGTGACAACCCACTCTATGGCTACACCTTC. The chain has TRBV24-1 and TRBJ1-2; D is unresolved. This CDR3 region has 13 residues. Germline CDR1 reads KGHDR; CDR2 reads SFDVKD.

Many counts were recorded for this clone. The chain combines TRBV11-3 with TRBJ2-3; 7 nucleotides align to TRBD2. Germline CDR1 and CDR2: SGHNT and YENEEA. Trimming at V came to 5 bases and at J to 5 bases, leaving 10 bases not matched to a gene. This CDR3 contains 15 residues. The CDR3 sequence is CASSPRDGGRDTQYF. CDR3 DNA: TGTGCCAGCAGCCCCCGGGACGGGGGGAGAGATACGCAGTATTTT.

A few counts support this clone. This chain uses TRBV2 with TRBJ2-3; TRBD2 might be the D (5 bases). V lost 7 bases and J 1 base, leaving 9 bases between the germline ends. This CDR3 spans 13 amino acids. Germline CDR1 SNHLY, CDR2 FYNNEI. The CDR3 loop reads CASIGRGTDTQYF. DNA of the CDR3: TGTGCCAGCATTGGGCGGGGCACAGATACGCAGTATTTT.

The rearrangement uses TRBV30 and TRBJ2-5; no definite D call. V was trimmed by 0 bases and J by 5 bases, leaving 10 bases between them. The CDR3 extends over 13 amino acids. The germline CDR1 and CDR2 sequences are GTSNPN and SVGIG (reference sequence). DNA of the CDR3: TGTGCCTGGAGTGTACAACAGTCCGAGACCCAGTACTTC. Protein product: CAWSVQQSETQYF.

The chain couples TRBV7-3 to TRBJ1-6, with unresolved D. This CDR3 region has 14 residues. The germline CDR1 and CDR2 sequences are SGHTA and FQGTGA. Deletions cut 2 bases from V and 13 bases from J, with 15 bases between. The DNA for the CDR3 is TGTGCCAGCAGCTTACATGTGACCGGAGCTCCCCTCCACTTT. Its translation is CASSLHVTGAPLHF.

This chain links TRBV12-3 or TRBV12-4 with TRBJ1-4, with D unresolved. The V gene lost 11 bases and the J gene lost 4 bases, with 11 bases spanning the gap. This CDR3 comprises 12 residues. Here the CDR3 reads CALWEINEKLFF. DNA for the CDR3: TGTGCCCTATGGGAGATTAATGAAAAACTGTTTTTT.

CDR3 region: CASGVTEYNEQFF. The CDR3 bases are TGTGCTAGTGGGGTGACAGAGTACAATGAGCAGTTCTTC. This chain connects TRBV12-5 to TRBJ2-1; D perhaps matches TRBD1 (5 bases). CDR3 size: 13 residues. V dropped 6 bases and J dropped 4 bases, with 10 bases sitting between them. Germline values: CDR1 LGHNT, CDR2 FRNRAP. Drawing the rest from reference TRBV12-5 and TRBJ2-1, the complete variable domain is DARVTQTPRHKVTEMGQEVTMRCQPILGHNTVFWYRQTMMQGLELLAYFRNRAPLDDSGMPKDRFSAEMPDATLATLKIQPSEPRDSAVYFCASGVTEYNEQFFGPGTRLTVL.

The genes are TRBV2 and TRBJ1-1; D not resolved. V was pared by 5 bases and J by 0 bases, with 10 bases between. The germline V gene encodes CDR1 SNHLY and CDR2 FYNNEI. CDR3 length: 14 amino acids. The CDR3 loop is CASSQERVNTEAFF. DNA of the CDR3: TGTGCCAGCAGTCAAGAGAGGGTGAACACTGAAGCTTTCTTT.

This clone was seen only a few times. The chain carries TRBV18 and TRBJ2-5; D may be TRBD2 (7 bases). The CDR3 runs 14 residues. V was pared by 8 bases and J by 4 bases, with 17 bases between. Per the germline V gene, CDR1 is KGHSH and CDR2 is LQKENI. The CDR3 nucleotides are TGTGCCAGCCGATCGTCGGGGGGCTCAGAGACCCAGTACTTC. Translating gives CASRSSGGSETQYF.

V is TRBV5-4 and J is TRBJ1-5; the D is unclear. The germline V gene encodes CDR1 SGHNT and CDR2 YYREEE (reference sequence). Trimming cost V 0 bases and J 3 bases, with 7 bases left between them. This CDR3 is 14 amino acids long. CDR3 residues: CASSLAGTNQPQHF. CDR3 coding DNA: TGTGCCAGCAGCTTGGCAGGTACCAATCAGCCCCAGCATTTT.

As for this clone: This is likely an artifact of a read error, given a far larger clone one base away. The CDR3 loop is CASSLDAGGVTDTQYF. As DNA, the CDR3 is TGTGCCAGCAGCCTTGACGCGGGGGGGGTCACAGATACGCAGTATTTT. J is TRBJ2-3 and V is TRBV11-2; 9 bases align to TRBD2. V shed 5 bases and J 2 bases; nucleotides not matched to a gene: 8. This CDR3 region has 16 residues. Germline-derived CDR1 and CDR2 are SGHAT and FQNNGV.

This chain links TRBV5-1 with TRBJ2-1, with 15 bases identical to TRBD2. The germline V gene has CDR1 SGHRS and CDR2 YFSETQ. Trimming took 4 bases from V and 7 from J; bases not matched to a gene: 6. The CDR3 has 16 residues. The CDR3 region has the DNA TGCGCCAGCAGCGCTGTTGGACTAGCGGGGGGGAATGAGCAGTTCTTC. Residues: CASSAVGLAGGNEQFF. Filled out from reference TRBV5-1 and TRBJ2-1, the complete variable domain reads KAGVTQTPRYLIKTRGQQVTLSCSPISGHRSVSWYQQTPGQGLQFLFEYFSETQRNKGNFPGRFSGRQFSNSRSEMNVSTLELGDSALYLCASSAVGLAGGNEQFFGPGTRLTVL.

This chain joins TRBV5-4 and TRBJ2-3; 9 bases fit TRBD2. The CDR3 is 15 amino acids. Trimming cost V 10 bases and J 3 bases; bases outside gene matches: 12. Germline V gene lookup returns CDR1 SGHNT and CDR2 YYREEE (reference sequence). This CDR3 is CAVGGGGAPTDTQYF. The CDR3 DNA reads as TGTGCCGTAGGAGGCGGGGGGGCTCCAACAGATACGCAGTATTTT.